One and the same sample provided the 21 T cell receptor beta chains below, sequenced in a study of cytomegalovirus exposure and HLA in healthy donors. 60 Vbeta and 13 Jbeta primers were used in PCR. Produced via immunoSEQ multiplex PCR; TCRdb's table is partial and in-frame only. The repertoire holds over 85,000 clones, with over 60% as singletons. Input material: PBMCs. These TCRs come from a male donor in good health and CMV-seropositive.

V and J are TRBV11-2 and TRBJ2-3, with 7 bases lining up with TRBD2. This CDR3 spans 17 amino acids. V trimming: 1 base; J trimming: 0 bases; junction bases outside the gene matches: 7. The V gene's germline CDR1 is SGHAT and CDR2 FQNNGV. In nucleotides, the CDR3 is TGTGCCAGCAGCTTAGCGGGAGGCCCCCTTAGCACAGATACGCAGTATTTT. The encoded protein is CASSLAGGPLSTDTQYF.

The chain joins TRBV2 to TRBJ1-1; a weak D match, TRBD1 (6 bases). This CDR3 contains 16 residues. Per germline, CDR1 SNHLY and CDR2 FYNNEI. V lost 2 bases to trimming and J lost 4 bases, with 17 bases between them. In DNA form, the CDR3 reads TGTGCCAGCAGTGAAAGGGGAAGGGGGTTGGGCACTGAAGCTTTCTTT. Its protein is CASSERGRGLGTEAFF.

The gene calls are TRBV30 and TRBJ2-3; TRBD2 matches at 11 bases. This CDR3 has 16 amino acids. Germline trimming cut 2 bases from V and 4 bases from J; bases unmatched to any gene: 8. Germline CDR1 and CDR2: GTSNPN and SVGIG (reference sequence). CDR3 in DNA: TGTGCCTGGAGTCGGGCTAGCGGGAGGTTCGCAGATACGCAGTATTTT. Protein sequence: CAWSRASGRFADTQYF.

The rearrangement uses TRBV7-9 and TRBJ1-5, with D maybe TRBD1 (5 bases). Trimming took 0 bases from V and 5 from J, leaving 11 bases between them. CDR1 is SEHNR and CDR2 is FQNEAQ in the germline V gene (reference sequence). The length of the CDR3 is 15 residues. CDR3 region: CASSLAGTGDQPQHF. DNA of the CDR3: TGTGCCAGCAGCTTAGCGGGGACTGGGGATCAGCCCCAGCATTTT.

The chain is built from TRBV10-3 and TRBJ1-5, with a tentative D call TRBD1 (6 bases). V was clipped by 4 bases and J by 1 base, with 11 bases between them. The CDR3 sequence is 15 residues long. The germline CDR1 and CDR2 sequences are ENHRY and SYGVKD. Here the CDR3 DNA reads TGTGCCATCAGTGGCCCAGGGGAAAGCAATCAGCCCCAGCATTTT. Translated, it gives CAISGPGESNQPQHF.

This CDR3 reads CASRRGTVSYNEQFF. CDR3 DNA: TGTGCCAGCAGGCGTGGGACAGTCTCCTACAATGAGCAGTTCTTC. The gene calls are TRBV7-2 and TRBJ2-1, with 7 bases that match TRBD1. CDR3 length: 15 amino acids. CDR1 is SGHTA, CDR2 FQGNSA, per germline. V trimming: 6 bases; J trimming: 0 bases; junction bases outside the gene matches: 5.

This chain connects TRBV7-3 to TRBJ2-2, with D maybe TRBD1 (6 bases). The CDR3 covers 14 residues. Germline V gene lookup returns CDR1 SGHTA and CDR2 FQGTGA. The V end lost 6 bases, the J end lost 7 bases, and 15 bases lay between the germline ends. CDR3 region: CASSNRDISGELFF. CDR3 nucleotides: TGTGCCAGCAGTAATCGGGACATAAGCGGGGAGCTGTTTTTT.

This chain connects TRBV7-9 to TRBJ2-1; 11 positions match TRBD2. The CDR3 is made up of 15 amino acids. The junction had 4 bases not matched to a gene; V was cut back by 1 base and J by 8 bases. Germline V gives CDR1 SEHNR, CDR2 FQNEAQ (reference sequence). The CDR3 DNA is TGTGCCAGCAGCTTAGTAGCGGGAGGGCCTGATGAGCAGTTCTTC. Residues: CASSLVAGGPDEQFF.

The V call is TRBV6-6, the J call TRBJ1-1; D is undetermined. Germline loops: CDR1 MNHNY, CDR2 SVGAGI (reference sequence). V was trimmed by 9 bases and J by 5 bases, leaving 7 bases between them. This CDR3 region has 10 residues. The chain's CDR3 is CARLRTEAFF. DNA for the CDR3: TGTGCCAGGCTGAGGACTGAAGCTTTCTTT.

This chain connects TRBV29-1 to TRBJ1-6; tentatively, D is TRBD1 (6 bases). V lost 5 bases and J lost 10, with 18 bases in between. The CDR3 is 14 residues long. Per the germline V gene, CDR1 is SQVTM and CDR2 is ANQGSEA. For the CDR3, the DNA is TGCAGCGTTATCACGGGGGGGCTAGGATCACCCCTCCACTTT. It codes for CSVITGGLGSPLHF. The full variable domain, completed using reference TRBV29-1 and TRBJ1-6, is SAVISQKPSRDICQRGTSLTIQCQVDSQVTMMFWYRQQPGQSLTLIATANQGSEATYESGFVIDKFPISRPNLTFSTLTVSNMSPEDSSIYLCSVITGGLGSPLHFGNGTRLTVT.

The gene calls are TRBV7-9 and TRBJ2-1, with TRBD2 as a possible D gene (6 bases). Germline V gene sequence: CDR1 SEHNR, CDR2 FQNEAQ (reference sequence). The V and J ends lost 5 bases and 8 bases respectively, with 25 bases between them. This CDR3 is 17 amino acids long. CDR3 sequence: CASSPPLRDSRRDEQFF. CDR3 sequence (DNA): TGTGCCAGCAGCCCACCCCTGCGGGACTCCCGGCGGGATGAGCAGTTCTTC.

The CDR3 coding sequence is TGTGCCAGCTCACCGCAGGGGGATCAGCCCCAGCATTTT. Protein: CASSPQGDQPQHF. V usage is TRBV18 and J usage is TRBJ1-5, with 7 bases fitting TRBD1. With 3 bases clipped from V and 5 bases from J, the junction kept 1 base outside the gene matches. This CDR3 is 13 amino acids long. Germline V gene lookup returns CDR1 KGHSH and CDR2 LQKENI.

This clone was counted a few times. This chain links TRBV7-2 with TRBJ2-7; perhaps TRBD2 as D (7 bases). This CDR3 is 16 amino acids long. Deletions cut 4 bases from V and 0 bases from J, with 16 bases between. The germline gives CDR1 SGHTA, CDR2 FQGNSA. CDR3 in amino acids: CASSSKGGVSSYEQYF. The CDR3 DNA reads TGTGCCAGCAGCTCAAAAGGGGGGGTCAGCTCCTACGAGCAGTACTTC.

The chain uses TRBV5-1 and TRBJ2-2, with a possible D match to TRBD2 (6 bases). V was trimmed by 4 bases and J by 2 bases, leaving 12 bases between them. The germline V gene encodes CDR1 SGHRS and CDR2 YFSETQ. The CDR3 sequence is 15 residues long. The CDR3 is CASSNSGSNTGELFF. CDR3 nucleotide sequence: TGCGCCAGCAGCAATAGCGGTTCTAACACCGGGGAGCTGTTTTTT. Full variable domain (missing parts from reference TRBV5-1 and TRBJ2-2): KAGVTQTPRYLIKTRGQQVTLSCSPISGHRSVSWYQQTPGQGLQFLFEYFSETQRNKGNFPGRFSGRQFSNSRSEMNVSTLELGDSALYLCASSNSGSNTGELFFGEGSRLTVL.

This clone was observed a handful of times. The rearrangement uses TRBV5-4 and TRBJ2-5; perhaps TRBD2 as D (6 bases). Germline V gives CDR1 SGHNT, CDR2 YYREEE (reference sequence). This CDR3 comprises 15 residues. Trimming removed 3 bases from V and 2 bases from J, with 14 bases in between. The CDR3 nucleotides are TGTGCCAGCAGCTCGACTAGGGCGAGGCAAGAGACCCAGTACTTC. It translates to CASSSTRARQETQYF.

The V gene is TRBV4-2, the J gene TRBJ2-4, with 7 bases identical to TRBD2. The CDR3 is made up of 18 amino acids. Germline V lookup: CDR1 LGHNA, CDR2 YNFKEQ. Germline trimming cut 0 bases from V and 2 bases from J; bases unmatched to any gene: 10. CDR3 residues: CASSQDKRDGRSKNIQYF. CDR3 bases: TGTGCCAGCAGCCAAGATAAAAGGGACGGGAGGTCCAAAAACATTCAGTACTTC.

The chain links TRBV5-5 to TRBJ2-7, with 8 bases lining up with TRBD1. With 1 base clipped from V and 3 bases from J, the junction kept 3 bases outside the gene matches. From germline, CDR1 is SGHKS and CDR2 YYEKEE (reference sequence). This CDR3 spans 14 amino acids. The CDR3 sequence is CASSLTGGFYEQYF. CDR3 nucleotides: TGTGCCAGCAGCTTGACAGGGGGGTTCTACGAGCAGTACTTC.

To note about this clone: Within the sample, other DNA sequences also encode this same CDR3. The V gene is TRBV9, the J gene TRBJ1-3; D is possibly TRBD1 (5 bases). The ends were cut back, 4 bases at V and 0 bases at J, with 14 bases in the middle. The CDR3 is 16 amino acids. Germline V gene sequence: CDR1 SGDLS, CDR2 YYNGEE. CDR3 sequence: CASSLRGTHSGNTIYF. CDR3 nucleotides: TGTGCCAGCAGCCTTCGGGGGACCCACTCTGGAAACACCATATATTTT.

The chain recombines TRBV5-6 with TRBJ2-5, with D unclear. The J call is uncertain, as TRBJ2-7 better fits the DNA end. CDR1 is SGHDT and CDR2 is YYEEEE in the germline V gene. The CDR3 runs to 13 residues. The CDR3 here is CASSFQASYEQYF. CDR3 DNA: TGTGCCAGCAGCTTTCAGGCCTCCTACGAGCAGTACTTC.

This chain uses TRBV7-8 with TRBJ2-7; TRBD2 might be the D (6 bases). The germline V gene has CDR1 SGHVS and CDR2 FQNEAQ. Trimming took 3 bases from V and 3 from J, leaving 12 bases between them. This CDR3 is 14 amino acids long. The CDR3 nucleotides read TGTGCCAGCAGCTTGGAAGGGACTCTCTACGAGCAGTACTTC. Protein: CASSLEGTLYEQYF.

This chain connects TRBV30 to TRBJ2-7, with 11 bases identical to TRBD1. The CDR3 is 15 residues long. Trimming cost V 1 base and J 5 bases; bases outside gene matches: 7. The germline V gene has CDR1 GTSNPN and CDR2 SVGIG (reference sequence). Written as DNA, the CDR3 is TGTGCCTGGAGTGGAGGACAGGGGGCGATCCACGAGCAGTACTTC. This translates into CAWSGGQGAIHEQYF.